Presented here are 7 T cell receptor beta chains from one specimen sequenced in a study of blood T cell repertoires in COVID-19. The table came from immunoSEQ multiplex PCR; TCRdb's copy has only in-frame clones and leaves some out. The profile covers about 130,000 clones, with 70% to 90% appearing a single time and 0.95% to 1.5% taken by the ten largest. Sequenced sample: peripheral blood. These receptors all stem from a woman at least 80 years old with acute or convalescent COVID-19.

The chain couples TRBV28 to TRBJ1-5; D gene unclear. Deletions cut 5 bases from V and 0 bases from J, with 14 bases between. The germline V gene has CDR1 MDHEN and CDR2 SYDVKM. The CDR3 sequence is 16 residues long. The CDR3 region has the DNA TGTGCCAGCAGTCCCTCCGGACGGGATAGCAATCAGCCCCAGCATTTT. This sequence encodes CASSPSGRDSNQPQHF.

This chain uses TRBV5-1 with TRBJ2-1; TRBD2 matches 9 bases. This CDR3 has 15 amino acids. Looked up from germline, CDR1 is SGHRS and CDR2 is YFSETQ. Trimming cost V 4 bases and J 9 bases; bases outside gene matches: 11. The CDR3 nucleotides are TGCGCCAGCAGCGAGACTAGCGGACCACAAGGTGAGCAGTTCTTC. It codes for CASSETSGPQGEQFF.

The chain recombines TRBV6-5 with TRBJ2-7; 11 bases match TRBD2. The ends lost 8 bases at V and 6 bases at J; junction bases unmatched: 9. This CDR3 has 14 amino acids. The germline gives CDR1 MNHEY, CDR2 SVGAGI. DNA for the CDR3: TGTGCCAGCGCTGAACTAGCGGGAGTTCGCGAGCAGTACTTC. Translated: CASAELAGVREQYF.

The chain couples TRBV21-1 to TRBJ2-2; the table's D call, TRBD2, has no DNA check behind it. TRBV21-1 is noted as a pseudogene. This CDR3 has 16 residues. The CDR3, as DNA: TGTGCCAGCAGCGGAGGACTAGTGATGTCAATCGGGGAGCTGTTTTTT. Translating gives CASSGGLVMSIGELFF.

V and J are TRBV18 and TRBJ2-7; 8 nucleotides match TRBD1. CDR3 length: 14 residues. Looked up from germline, CDR1 is KGHSH and CDR2 is LQKENI. The J segment lost 7 bases and the V segment lost 3 bases, leaving 8 bases of the junction unmatched. The CDR3 reads CASSPGQVTWEQYF. The CDR3 nucleotides are TGTGCCAGCTCACCGGGACAGGTCACCTGGGAGCAGTACTTC.

This clone has just one count. The genes are TRBV6-1 and TRBJ1-3; D unclear. Per the germline V gene, CDR1 is MNHNS and CDR2 is SASEGT. The V and J ends lost 3 bases and 0 bases respectively, with 9 bases between them. The CDR3 sequence is 15 residues long. The CDR3 sequence: CASSDQAFSGNTIYF. CDR3 in DNA: TGTGCCAGCAGTGATCAGGCCTTCTCTGGAAACACCATATATTTT.

The rearrangement links TRBV9 to TRBJ2-5; 12 bases fit TRBD2. Unmatched junction bases numbered 15, after V lost 4 bases and J lost 5 bases. The germline gives CDR1 SGDLS, CDR2 YYNGEE. This CDR3 comprises 18 residues. CDR3 residues: CASSTSGASGGDWETQYF. CDR3 coding DNA: TGTGCCAGCAGCACATCCGGGGCTAGCGGGGGGGATTGGGAGACCCAGTACTTC.